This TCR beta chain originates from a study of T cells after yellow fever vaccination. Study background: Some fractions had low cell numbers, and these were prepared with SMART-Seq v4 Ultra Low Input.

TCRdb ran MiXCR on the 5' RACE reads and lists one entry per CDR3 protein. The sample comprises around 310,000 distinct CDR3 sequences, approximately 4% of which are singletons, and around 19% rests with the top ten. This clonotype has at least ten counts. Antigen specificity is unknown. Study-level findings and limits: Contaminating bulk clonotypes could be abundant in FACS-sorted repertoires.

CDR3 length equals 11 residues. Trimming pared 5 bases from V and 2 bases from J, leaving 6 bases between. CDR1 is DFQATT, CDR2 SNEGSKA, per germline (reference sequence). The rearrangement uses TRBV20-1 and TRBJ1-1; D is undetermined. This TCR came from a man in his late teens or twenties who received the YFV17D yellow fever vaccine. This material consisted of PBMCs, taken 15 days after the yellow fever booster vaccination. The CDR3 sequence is CSARRNTEAFF. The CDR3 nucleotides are TGCAGTGCTCGACGCAACACTGAAGCTTTCTTT.